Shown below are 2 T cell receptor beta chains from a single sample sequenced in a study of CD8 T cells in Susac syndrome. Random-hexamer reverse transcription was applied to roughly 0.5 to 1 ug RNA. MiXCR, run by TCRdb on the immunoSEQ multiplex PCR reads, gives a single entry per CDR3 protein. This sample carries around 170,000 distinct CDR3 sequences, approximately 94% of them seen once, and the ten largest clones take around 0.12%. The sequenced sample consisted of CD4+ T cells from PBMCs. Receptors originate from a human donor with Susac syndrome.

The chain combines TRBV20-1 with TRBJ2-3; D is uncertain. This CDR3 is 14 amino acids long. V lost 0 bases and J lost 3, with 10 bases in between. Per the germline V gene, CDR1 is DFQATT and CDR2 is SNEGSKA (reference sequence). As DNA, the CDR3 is TGCAGTGCTAGAGATCCAACGGAAACAGATACGCAGTATTTT. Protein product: CSARDPTETDTQYF.

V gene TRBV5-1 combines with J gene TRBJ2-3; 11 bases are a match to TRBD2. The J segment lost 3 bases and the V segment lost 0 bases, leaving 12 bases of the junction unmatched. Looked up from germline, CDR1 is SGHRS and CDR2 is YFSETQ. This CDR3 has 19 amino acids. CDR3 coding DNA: TGCGCCAGCAGCTTGGTGGTACTAGCGGGGGCGAGATTAACAGATACGCAGTATTTT. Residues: CASSLVVLAGARLTDTQYF.